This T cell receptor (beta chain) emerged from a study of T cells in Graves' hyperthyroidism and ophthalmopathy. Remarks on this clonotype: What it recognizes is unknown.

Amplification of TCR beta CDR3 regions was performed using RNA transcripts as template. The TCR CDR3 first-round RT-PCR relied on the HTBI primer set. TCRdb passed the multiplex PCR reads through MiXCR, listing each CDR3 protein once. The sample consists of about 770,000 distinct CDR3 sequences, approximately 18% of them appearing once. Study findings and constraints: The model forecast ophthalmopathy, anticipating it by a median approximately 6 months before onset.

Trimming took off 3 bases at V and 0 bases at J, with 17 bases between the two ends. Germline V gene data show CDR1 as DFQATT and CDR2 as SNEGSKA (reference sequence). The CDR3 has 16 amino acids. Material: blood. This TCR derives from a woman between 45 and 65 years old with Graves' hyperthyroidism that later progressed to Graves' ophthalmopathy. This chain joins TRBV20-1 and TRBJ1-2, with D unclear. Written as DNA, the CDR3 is TGCAGTGCTAGTGTGGTCCAGTACAGAACTAACTATGGCTACACCTTC. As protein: CSASVVQYRTNYGYTF.